This entry describes one T cell receptor beta chain. The entry originates in a study of blood T cell repertoires in COVID-19. Study in general: Some COVID-19 samples were acute and others convalescent; all came from the United States, Italy and Spain. T cells, B-cell-depleted T cells, or PBMCs provided the cDNA or gDNA that served as material.

Individuals aged about 18 to 89 years were recruited from some 26 US areas. Two consecutive negative NP/OP PCR tests, clearance, or resolved symptoms defined Cohort 3 recovery. The J segment lost 5 bases and the V segment lost 4 bases, leaving 14 bases of the junction unmatched. Germline V lookup: CDR1 MDHEN, CDR2 SYDVKM. This CDR3 is built from 16 residues. Assay used: immunoSEQ multiplex PCR; TCRdb lists only in-frame clones, some missing. The sample includes about 250,000 clones, less than 90% of them seen just once. The chain joins TRBV28 to TRBJ2-7, with 7 bases fitting TRBD1. The sequencing input was PBMCs or T cells enriched from blood (not recorded which). The TCR comes from a woman between 45 and 65 years old who had recovered from COVID-19. This chain's CDR3 is CASSSYHLTGFNEQYF. The CDR3 DNA follows: TGTGCCAGCAGTTCATACCATTTGACAGGGTTCAACGAGCAGTACTTC.